One TCR beta chain is described in this entry. Its target is unknown. After removal of 6 bases from V and 1 base from J, the junction contained 5 bases not matched to a gene. CDR1 and CDR2 from the germline V gene are MNHNS and SASEGT. The CDR3 totals 15 residues. Primers included in the PCR were 60 Vbeta and 13 Jbeta primers. Profiling relied on immunoSEQ multiplex PCR, and the TCRdb table lists in-frame clones only, not all of them. The sample includes under 90,000 clones, 75% of them seen just once. The data originate from a study of cytomegalovirus exposure and HLA in healthy donors. Study-wide results and caveats: In a later analysis, TCR beta V- and J-gene trimming was associated with a missense DCLRE1C variant. A list of 150 to 200 TCR beta chains associated with cytomegalovirus was given.

The sample was PBMCs. This sequence was found in a man aged 40-49 years in good health and CMV-seronegative. The chain recombines TRBV6-1 with TRBJ1-1; 10 bases line up with TRBD1. The CDR3, as DNA: TGTGCCAGCAGGACAGGGGGCGCGGGGAACACTGAAGCTTTCTTT. This encodes CASRTGGAGNTEAFF.